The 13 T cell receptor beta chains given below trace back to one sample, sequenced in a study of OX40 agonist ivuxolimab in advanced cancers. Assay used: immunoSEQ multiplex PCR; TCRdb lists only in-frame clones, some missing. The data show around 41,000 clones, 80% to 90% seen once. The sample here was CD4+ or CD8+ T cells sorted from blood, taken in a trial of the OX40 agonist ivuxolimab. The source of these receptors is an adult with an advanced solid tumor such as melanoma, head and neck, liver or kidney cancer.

CDR3 loop: CASHRNTEAFF. Written as DNA, the CDR3 is TGTGCCAGTCACAGGAATACTGAAGCTTTCTTT. The V gene is TRBV6-1, the J gene TRBJ1-1, with D tentatively TRBD1 (5 bases). Germline CDR1 reads MNHNS; CDR2 reads SASEGT. The germline V and J ends were trimmed by 9 bases and 5 bases, with 10 bases remaining between them. There are 11 residues in the CDR3.

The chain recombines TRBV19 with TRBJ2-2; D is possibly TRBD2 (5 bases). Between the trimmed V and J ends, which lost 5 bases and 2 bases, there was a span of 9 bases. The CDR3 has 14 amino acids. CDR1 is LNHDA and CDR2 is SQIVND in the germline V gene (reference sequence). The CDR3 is CASSPGVNTGELFF. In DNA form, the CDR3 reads TGTGCCAGTAGTCCCGGGGTTAACACCGGGGAGCTGTTTTTT.

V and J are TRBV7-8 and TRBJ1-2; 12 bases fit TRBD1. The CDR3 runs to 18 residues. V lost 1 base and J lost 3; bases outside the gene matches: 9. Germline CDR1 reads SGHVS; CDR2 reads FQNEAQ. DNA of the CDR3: TGTGCCAGCAGCTTAGTGTGGGACAGGGGGCGCCCCGACTATGGCTACACCTTC. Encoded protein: CASSLVWDRGRPDYGYTF.

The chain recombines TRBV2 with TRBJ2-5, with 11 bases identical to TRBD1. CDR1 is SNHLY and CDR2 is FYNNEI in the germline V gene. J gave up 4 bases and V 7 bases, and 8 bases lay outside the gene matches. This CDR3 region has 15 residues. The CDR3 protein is CASILVDRGLETQYF. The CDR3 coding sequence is TGTGCCAGCATCCTCGTGGACAGGGGGCTAGAGACCCAGTACTTC.

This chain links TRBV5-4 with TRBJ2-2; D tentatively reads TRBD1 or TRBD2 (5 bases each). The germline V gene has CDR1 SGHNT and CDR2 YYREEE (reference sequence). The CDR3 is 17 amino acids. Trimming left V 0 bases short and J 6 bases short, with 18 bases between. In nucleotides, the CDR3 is TGTGCCAGCAGCTTGGGTTCCGGGGCGGGTTTCGCCGGGGAGCTGTTTTTT. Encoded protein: CASSLGSGAGFAGELFF.

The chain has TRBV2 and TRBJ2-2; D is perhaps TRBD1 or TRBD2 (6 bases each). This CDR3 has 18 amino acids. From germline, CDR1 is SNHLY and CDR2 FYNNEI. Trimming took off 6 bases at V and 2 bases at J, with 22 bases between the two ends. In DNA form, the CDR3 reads TGTGCCAGCAGCGTAGGGGGGCCCAACAAGGACAACACCGGGGAGCTGTTTTTT. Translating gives CASSVGGPNKDNTGELFF.

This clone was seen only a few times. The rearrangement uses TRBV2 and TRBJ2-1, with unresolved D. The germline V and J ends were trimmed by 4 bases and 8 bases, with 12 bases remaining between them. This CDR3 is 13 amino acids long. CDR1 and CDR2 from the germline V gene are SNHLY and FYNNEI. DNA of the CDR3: TGTGCCAGCAGTGCCCTCGAGGCGCATGAGCAGTTCTTC. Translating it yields CASSALEAHEQFF.

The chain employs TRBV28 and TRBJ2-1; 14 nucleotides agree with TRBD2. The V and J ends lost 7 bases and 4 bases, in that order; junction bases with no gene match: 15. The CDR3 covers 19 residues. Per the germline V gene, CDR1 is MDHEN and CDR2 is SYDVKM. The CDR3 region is CASNLWTGLAGGLYNEQFF. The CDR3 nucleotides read TGTGCCAGCAACTTATGGACCGGACTAGCGGGGGGCTTATACAATGAGCAGTTCTTC.

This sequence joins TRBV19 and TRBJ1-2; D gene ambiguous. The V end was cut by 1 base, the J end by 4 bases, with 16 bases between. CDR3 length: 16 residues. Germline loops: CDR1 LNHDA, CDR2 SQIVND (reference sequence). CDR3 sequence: CASSIGVTFRGYGYTF. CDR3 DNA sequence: TGTGCCAGTAGTATAGGAGTCACCTTCAGAGGCTATGGCTACACCTTC.

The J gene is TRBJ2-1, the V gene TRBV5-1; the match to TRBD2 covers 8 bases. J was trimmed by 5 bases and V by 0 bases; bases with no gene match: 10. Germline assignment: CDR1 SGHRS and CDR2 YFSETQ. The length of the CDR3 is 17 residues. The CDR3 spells CASSLGGSGASNNEQFF. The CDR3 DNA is TGCGCCAGCAGCTTGGGGGGTAGCGGGGCATCCAACAATGAGCAGTTCTTC.

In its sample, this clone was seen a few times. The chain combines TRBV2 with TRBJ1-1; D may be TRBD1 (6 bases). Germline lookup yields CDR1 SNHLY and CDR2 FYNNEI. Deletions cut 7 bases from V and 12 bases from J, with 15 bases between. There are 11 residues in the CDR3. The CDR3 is CASKGEVMPFF. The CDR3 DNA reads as TGTGCCAGCAAGGGGGAAGTAATGCCTTTCTTT.

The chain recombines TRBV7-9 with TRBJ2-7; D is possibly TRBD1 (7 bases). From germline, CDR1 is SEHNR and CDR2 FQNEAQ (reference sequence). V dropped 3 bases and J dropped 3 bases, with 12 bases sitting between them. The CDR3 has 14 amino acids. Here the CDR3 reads CASSLRQGGYEQYF. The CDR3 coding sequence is TGTGCCAGCAGCTTGCGGCAGGGGGGCTACGAGCAGTACTTC.

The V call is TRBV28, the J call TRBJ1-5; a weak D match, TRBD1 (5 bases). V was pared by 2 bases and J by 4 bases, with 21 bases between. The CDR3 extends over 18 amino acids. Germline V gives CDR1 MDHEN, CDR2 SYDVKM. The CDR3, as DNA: TGTGCCAGCAGTTTAGGGGGTATTGGGTTATCGGCAAATCAGCCCCAGCATTTT. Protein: CASSLGGIGLSANQPQHF.